This T cell receptor (beta chain) came from a study of cytomegalovirus exposure and HLA in healthy donors. Overall study results and limits: The study put 150 or so TCR beta chains on its list as cytomegalovirus-associated.

With respect to this clone: Its antigen remains unknown.

The PCR was carried out with 60 Vbeta primers and 13 Jbeta primers. Only in-frame clones appear in the TCRdb table, and some are missing; sequencing was by immunoSEQ multiplex PCR. This sample has roughly 100,000 clones; roughly 85% occur once, and the top ten carry under 5%. There are 14 residues in the CDR3. V gave up 7 bases and J gave up 0 bases; unmatched junction bases: 3. The V gene's germline CDR1 is SNHLY and CDR2 FYNNEI. The receptor was isolated from a man aged 25-40 years in good health and CMV-seronegative. V usage is TRBV2 and J usage is TRBJ1-5, with 7 bases aligning to TRBD1. Sequencing was done on a sample of PBMCs. Here the CDR3 DNA reads TGTGCCAGCACGACAGGGTATAGCAATCAGCCCCAGCATTTT. Its translation is CASTTGYSNQPQHF.